This T cell receptor beta chain was observed in a study of T cells in Graves' hyperthyroidism and ophthalmopathy. Whole-study findings and limits: Most clonotypes expanded in the thyroid (above 0.001) were also present in blood.

Amplification targeted TCR beta CDR3 regions from RNA transcripts. An initial round of RT-PCR targeting the TCR CDR3 relied on the HTBI primer set. A single record per CDR3 protein comes from TCRdb applying MiXCR to the multiplex PCR reads. The data contain fewer than 600,000 distinct CDR3 sequences, 13% to 15% of them seen just once; the ten biggest clones take up about 17%. This clonotype was seen at least ten times. Antigen unknown. Per the germline V gene, CDR1 is MNHEY and CDR2 is SVGEGT. The CDR3 runs 15 residues. Trimming took off 0 bases at V and 1 base at J, with 9 bases between the two ends. Material: blood. This clonotype was sampled from a woman aged 18-30 years with Graves' hyperthyroidism. The V and J genes are TRBV6-2 or TRBV6-3 and TRBJ2-5; the D is unclear. CDR3 DNA: TGTGCCAGCAGTTACTCGATTGTGATCCAAGAGACCCAGTACTTC. It encodes CASSYSIVIQETQYF.